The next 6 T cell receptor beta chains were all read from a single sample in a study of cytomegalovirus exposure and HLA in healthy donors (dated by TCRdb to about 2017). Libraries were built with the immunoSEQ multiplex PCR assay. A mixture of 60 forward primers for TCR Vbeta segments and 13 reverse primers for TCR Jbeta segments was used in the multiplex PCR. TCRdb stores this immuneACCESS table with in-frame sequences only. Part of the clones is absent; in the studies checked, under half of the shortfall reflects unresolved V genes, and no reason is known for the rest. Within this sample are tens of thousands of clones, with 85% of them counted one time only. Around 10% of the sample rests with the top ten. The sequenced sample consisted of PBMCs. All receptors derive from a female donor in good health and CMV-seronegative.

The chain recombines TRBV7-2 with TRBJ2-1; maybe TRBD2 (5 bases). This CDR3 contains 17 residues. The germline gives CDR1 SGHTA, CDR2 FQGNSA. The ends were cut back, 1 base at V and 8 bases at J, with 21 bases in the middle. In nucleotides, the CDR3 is TGTGCCAGCAGCTTAGGAGTTCTCGGGGTCGTCAGACATGAGCAGTTCTTC. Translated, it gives CASSLGVLGVVRHEQFF. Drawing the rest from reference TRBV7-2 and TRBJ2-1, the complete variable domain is GAGVSQSPSNKVTEKGKDVELRCDPISGHTALYWYRQSLGQGLEFLIYFQGNSAPDKSGLPSDRFSAERTGGSVSTLTIQRTQQEDSAVYLCASSLGVLGVVRHEQFFGPGTRLTVL.

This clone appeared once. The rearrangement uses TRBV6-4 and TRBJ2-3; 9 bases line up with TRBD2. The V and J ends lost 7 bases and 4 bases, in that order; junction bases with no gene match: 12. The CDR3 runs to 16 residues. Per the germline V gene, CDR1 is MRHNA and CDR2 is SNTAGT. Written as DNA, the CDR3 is TGTGCCAGCATAACCCTTGGCGGGGGGGCCCCAGATACGCAGTATTTT. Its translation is CASITLGGGAPDTQYF.

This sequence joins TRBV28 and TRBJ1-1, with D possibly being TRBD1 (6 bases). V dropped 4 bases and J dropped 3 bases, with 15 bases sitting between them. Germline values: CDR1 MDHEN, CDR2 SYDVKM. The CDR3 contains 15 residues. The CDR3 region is CASSSFSAGDTEAFF. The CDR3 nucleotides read TGTGCCAGCAGTTCTTTCTCTGCAGGGGACACTGAAGCTTTCTTT. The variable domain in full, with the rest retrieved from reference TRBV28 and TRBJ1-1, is DVKVTQSSRYLVKRTGEKVFLECVQDMDHENMFWYRQDPGLGLRLIYFSYDVKMKEKGDIPEGYSVSREKKERFSLILESASTNQTSMYLCASSSFSAGDTEAFFGQGTRLTVV.

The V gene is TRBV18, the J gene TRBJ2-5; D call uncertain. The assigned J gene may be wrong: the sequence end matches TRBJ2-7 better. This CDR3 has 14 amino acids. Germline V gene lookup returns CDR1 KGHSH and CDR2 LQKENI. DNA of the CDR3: TGTGCCAGCTCACCAGGGCAGACCTCCTACGAGCAGTACTTC. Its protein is CASSPGQTSYEQYF.

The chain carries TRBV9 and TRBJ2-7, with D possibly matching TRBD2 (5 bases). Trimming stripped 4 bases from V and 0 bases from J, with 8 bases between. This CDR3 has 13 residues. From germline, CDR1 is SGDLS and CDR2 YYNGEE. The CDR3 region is CASSRGSSYEQYF. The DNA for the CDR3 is TGTGCCAGCAGCCGAGGGAGCTCCTACGAGCAGTACTTC.

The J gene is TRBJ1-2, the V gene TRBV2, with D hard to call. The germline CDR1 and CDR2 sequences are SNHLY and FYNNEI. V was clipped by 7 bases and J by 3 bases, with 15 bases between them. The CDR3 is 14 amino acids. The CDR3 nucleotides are TGTGCCAGCATCATCCAAGCGGGGTACTATGGCTACACCTTC. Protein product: CASIIQAGYYGYTF.